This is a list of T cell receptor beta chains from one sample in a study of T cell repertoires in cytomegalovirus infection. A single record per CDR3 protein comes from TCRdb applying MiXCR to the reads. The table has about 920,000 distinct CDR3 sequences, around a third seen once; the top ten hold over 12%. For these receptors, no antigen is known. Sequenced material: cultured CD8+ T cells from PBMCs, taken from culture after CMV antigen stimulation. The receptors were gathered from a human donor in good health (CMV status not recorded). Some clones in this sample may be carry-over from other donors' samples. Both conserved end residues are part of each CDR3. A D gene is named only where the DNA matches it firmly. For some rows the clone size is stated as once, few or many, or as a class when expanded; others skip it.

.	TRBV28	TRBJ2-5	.	TGTGCCAGCAGTTTATACCAGGGTCAAGAGACCCAGTACTTC	CASSLYQGQETQYF
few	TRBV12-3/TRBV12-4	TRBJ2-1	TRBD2	TGTGCCAGCAGACCCGCGGTGCGGGGGGCTATCGGAATCGCCTACAATGAGCAGTTCTTC	CASRPAVRGAIGIAYNEQFF
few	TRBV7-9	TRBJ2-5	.	TGTGCCAGCAGCTTAGACCGTGATAGAAAGACCCAGTACTTC	CASSLDRDRKTQYF
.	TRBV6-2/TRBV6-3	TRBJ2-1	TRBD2	TGTGCCAGCTGGCCAGCGGGGGGGGGTTCGGTTTACAATGAGCAGTTCTTC	CASWPAGGGSVYNEQFF
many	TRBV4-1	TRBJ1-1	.	TGCGCCAGCAGCCAAGAAGTAGGTCAGACAAACACTGAAGCTTTCTTT	CASSQEVGQTNTEAFF
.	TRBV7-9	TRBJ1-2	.	TGTGCCAGCACCGACGGAGCACATGGCTACACCTTC	CASTDGAHGYTF
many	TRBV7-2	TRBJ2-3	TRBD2	TGTGCCAGCAGCTTAGAAGTAGGGCTAGCGGGGCGGGGGGAAGATACGCAGTATTTT	CASSLEVGLAGRGEDTQYF
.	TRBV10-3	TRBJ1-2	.	TGTGCCATCAGTGGGGACGGAGTCTATGGCTACACCTTC	CAISGDGVYGYTF
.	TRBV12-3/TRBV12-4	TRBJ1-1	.	TGTGCCAGCAGAACCGGCCCGGATAGGACTGAAGCTTTCTTT	CASRTGPDRTEAFF
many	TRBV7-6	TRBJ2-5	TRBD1	TGTGCCAGCAGATTGGACAGGGGGCAACTCGAGACCCAGTACTTC	CASRLDRGQLETQYF
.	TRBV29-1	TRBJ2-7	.	TGCAGCGTTGAAGGTAGATCAGACTACGAGCAGTACTTC	CSVEGRSDYEQYF
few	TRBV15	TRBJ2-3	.	TGTGCCACCAGCGGCCCGCGATCCGAAACGGGAGATACGCAGTATTTT	CATSGPRSETGDTQYF
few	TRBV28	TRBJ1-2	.	TGTGCCAGCAGGAGGACCCTTAACAGCTATGGCTACACCTTC	CASRRTLNSYGYTF
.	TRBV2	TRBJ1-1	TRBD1	TGTGCCATCCCGGGACAGGGAAGGCTTGAAGCTTTCTTT	CAIPGQGRLEAFF
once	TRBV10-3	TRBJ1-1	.	TGTGCCATCAGAGATCAGGGCTACCTCATGAACACTGAAGCTTTCTTT	CAIRDQGYLMNTEAFF
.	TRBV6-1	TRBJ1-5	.	TGTGCCAGCAGTGGTCGGGATGCGGATCAGCCCCAGCATTTT	CASSGRDADQPQHF
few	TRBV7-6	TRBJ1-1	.	TGTGCCAGCAGCTTAGGGAAGGTGGCTGAAGCTTTCTTT	CASSLGKVAEAFF
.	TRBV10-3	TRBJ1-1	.	TGTGCCATCAGGAACGGCCAGCTGAACACTGAAGCTTTCTTT	CAIRNGQLNTEAFF
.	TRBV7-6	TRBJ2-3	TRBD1	TGTGCCAGCAGCTTTTCTCCTCCTCCCGGGACAGGGGAAGATACGCAGTTTTTT	CASSFSPPPGTGEDTQFF
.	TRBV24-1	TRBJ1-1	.	TGTGCCACCGCTCAGGGAACTGAAGCTTTCTTT	CATAQGTEAFF
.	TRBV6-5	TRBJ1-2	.	TGTGCCAGCACTTACGGTGGGGGGCTGTCCGTAGGCTACACCTTC	CASTYGGGLSVGYTF
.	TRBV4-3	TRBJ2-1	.	TGCGCCAGCAGCCAATATCCCGGGGGTCCCTACAATGAGCAGTTCTTC	CASSQYPGGPYNEQFF
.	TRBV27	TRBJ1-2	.	TGTGCCAGCAGTTTATCGTCCCCGGTAGGAGGGATCCATGGCTACACCTTC	CASSLSSPVGGIHGYTF
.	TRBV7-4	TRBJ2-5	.	TGTGCCAGCAGCTTAGCGGCAGCAAGGGAGACCCAGTACTTC	CASSLAAARETQYF
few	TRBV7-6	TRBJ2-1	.	TGTGCCAGCAGCTCTCGGGGGGCCCCCGGGATGGATGAGCAGTTCTTC	CASSSRGAPGMDEQFF
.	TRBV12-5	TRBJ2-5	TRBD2	TGTGCTAGTGGTTCCCCTAGCGGAATAACGTACCAAGAGACCCAGTACTTC	CASGSPSGITYQETQYF
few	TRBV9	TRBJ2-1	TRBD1	TGTGCCAGCAGCGTAGAGACAGGGGGCGCCTACAATGAGCAGTTCTTC	CASSVETGGAYNEQFF
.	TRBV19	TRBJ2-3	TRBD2	TGTGCCAGTAGTATGTGGATCAGAGGGACTATTGATACGCAGTATTTT	CASSMWIRGTIDTQYF
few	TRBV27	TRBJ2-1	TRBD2	TGTGCCAGCAGTTACCTAGCGGGGGGGTTTAGCTCCTACAATGAGCAGTTCTTC	CASSYLAGGFSSYNEQFF
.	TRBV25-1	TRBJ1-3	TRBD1	TGTGCCAGCAGTGTATGGGACAGCCCTGGAAACACCATATATTTT	CASSVWDSPGNTIYF
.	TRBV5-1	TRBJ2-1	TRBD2	TGCGCCAGCAGCTTAAGCGGGGACGGAGCTGAGCAGTTCTTC	CASSLSGDGAEQFF
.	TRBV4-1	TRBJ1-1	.	TGCGCCAGCAGCCAAGATCATGAGGACCCCCCGGAAGCTTTCTTT	CASSQDHEDPPEAFF
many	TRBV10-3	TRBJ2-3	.	TGTGCCATCAGTGAGGCCCTCCCAGATACGCAGTATTTT	CAISEALPDTQYF
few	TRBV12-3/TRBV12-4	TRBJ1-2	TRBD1	TGTGCCAGCAGCCCCGGTACAGGGGGCTTTTTCCAATATGGCTACACCTTC	CASSPGTGGFFQYGYTF
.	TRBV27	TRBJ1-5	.	TGTGCCAGCAGTTTGGTGGGACCCCATCAGCCCCAGCATTTT	CASSLVGPHQPQHF
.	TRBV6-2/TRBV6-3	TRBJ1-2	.	TGTGCCAGCAGTTATCCTACGGATGGCTACACCTTC	CASSYPTDGYTF
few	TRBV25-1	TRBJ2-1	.	TGTGCCAGCAGTGACGGGACACCCAATGAGCAGTTCTTC	CASSDGTPNEQFF
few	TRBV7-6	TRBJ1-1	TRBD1	TGTGCCAGCAGCAATAAGGGACAGGGGAACACTGAAGCTTTCTTT	CASSNKGQGNTEAFF
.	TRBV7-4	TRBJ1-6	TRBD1	TGTGCCAGCAGCCAGGGACAGTCCTATAATTCACCCCTCCACTTT	CASSQGQSYNSPLHF
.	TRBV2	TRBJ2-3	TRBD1	TGTGCCAGCACCCTGACAGGGAAGGGGGCTACGCAGTATTTT	CASTLTGKGATQYF